This TCR beta chain originates from a study of OX40 agonist ivuxolimab in advanced cancers. Overall study context: The group had a mean age of approximately 60 years, ranged from roughly 23 to 79, and was 80% to 90% male. Participants could have had prior anti-PD-1, anti-PD-L1 or anti-CTLA-4 therapy, and 40% had some.

Turning to this clone: The antigen is not known.

The data were produced by immunoSEQ multiplex PCR, yet TCRdb's version contains in-frame clones alone and is incomplete. The data contain about 82,000 clones, 85% to 90% of them singletons. The CDR3 is 13 residues long. Trimming cost V 8 bases and J 2 bases; bases outside gene matches: 3. CDR1 and CDR2 (germline): MNHEY, SMNVEV (reference sequence). At baseline, cycle 4 day 1, and cycle 7 day 1, blood was sampled. Study conclusions and caveats: In the 0.1 to 3.0 mg/kg range, CD4+ and CD8+ blood T cells had expanded clonally by week 6.

The receptor's source is an adult with an advanced solid tumor such as melanoma, head and neck, liver or kidney cancer. The rearrangement uses TRBV27 and TRBJ2-5, with 9 bases aligning to TRBD2. The sequencing used CD4+ or CD8+ T cells sorted from blood, collected in a trial of the OX40 agonist ivuxolimab. Here the CDR3 DNA reads TGTGCCAGCCGCGGACTAGCGCAAGAGACCCAGTACTTC. Protein: CASRGLAQETQYF.